These 5 T cell receptor beta chains originate from one sample sequenced in a study of blood T cell repertoires in COVID-19. The data were produced by immunoSEQ multiplex PCR, yet TCRdb's version contains in-frame clones alone and is incomplete. The sample records about 74,000 clones, approximately 85% being singletons. The sequenced sample consisted of peripheral blood. These TCRs come from a man in his 70s with acute or convalescent COVID-19.

This rearrangement joins TRBV11-3 to TRBJ2-1; 7 bases map to TRBD2. Trimming at V came to 0 bases and at J to 3 bases, leaving 5 bases not matched to a gene. CDR3 length: 16 amino acids. Germline V gene data show CDR1 as SGHNT and CDR2 as YENEEA. CDR3 protein: CASSLDGRGIYNEQFF. CDR3 bases: TGTGCCAGCAGCTTAGATGGGCGGGGGATCTACAATGAGCAGTTCTTC. Full variable domain (outside the CDR3, taken from reference TRBV11-3 and TRBJ2-1): EAGVVQSPRYKIIEKKQPVAFWCNPISGHNTLYWYLQNLGQGPELLIRYENEEAVDDSQLPKDRFSAERLKGVDSTLKIQPAELGDSAVYLCASSLDGRGIYNEQFFGPGTRLTVL.

In its sample, this clone was seen once. J is TRBJ2-2 and V is TRBV14; 7 nucleotides align to TRBD2. This CDR3 comprises 18 residues. Germline V gene lookup returns CDR1 SGHDN and CDR2 FVKESK. The junction had 15 bases not matched to a gene; V was cut back by 3 bases and J by 5 bases. CDR3 nucleotides: TGTGCCAGCAGCCACCCCCTAGAAGGGAGGGCCCCGACCGGGGAGCTGTTTTTT. It is translated as CASSHPLEGRAPTGELFF.

The rearrangement links TRBV27 to TRBJ2-3, with 11 nucleotides matching TRBD2. In germline, CDR1 is MNHEY, CDR2 SMNVEV (reference sequence). The CDR3 covers 16 residues. J gave up 3 bases and V 5 bases, and 7 bases lay outside the gene matches. CDR3 sequence reads: CASSILAGGPTDTQYF. CDR3 in DNA: TGTGCCAGCAGTATCTTAGCGGGGGGGCCGACAGATACGCAGTATTTT.

The V and J genes are TRBV28 and TRBJ1-5; D gene uncertain. Between the trimmed V and J ends, which lost 4 bases and 5 bases, there was a span of 18 bases. CDR3 length: 16 residues. Germline loops: CDR1 MDHEN, CDR2 SYDVKM. CDR3 sequence: CASSSPGRTEHQPQHF. The CDR3 DNA reads as TGTGCCAGCAGTTCCCCAGGCCGTACAGAACATCAGCCCCAGCATTTT.

The V and J genes are TRBV6-2 or TRBV6-3 and TRBJ2-7, with a weak D call TRBD1 (6 bases). Germline-derived CDR1 and CDR2 are MNHEY and SVGEGT. The CDR3 length is 17 residues. Trimming stripped 2 bases from V and 0 bases from J, with 17 bases between. CDR3 amino acids: CASSYGGWDVSSYEQYF. The CDR3 nucleotides read TGTGCCAGCAGTTACGGGGGCTGGGACGTAAGCTCCTACGAGCAGTACTTC.